The 18 T cell receptor beta chains below were found in one sample sequenced in a study of Ad26.COV2.S vaccination and SARS-CoV-2 variants. Sequenced by immunoSEQ multiplex PCR; TCRdb stores in-frame clones only, minus some. The data show 350,000 to 500,000 clones, with about 90% seen just once and around 4.5% held by the top ten. Treatment reported: roughly 18 received Ad26.COV2.S at low or high dose, single or two shots; about 5 received placebo; per-sample allocation not given. Samples came from day 63 after the first vaccine or placebo injection. Sequencing was performed on peripheral blood, taken in a trial of Ad26.COV2.S vaccine versus placebo. The origin of the receptors is a person aged 18 to 65 who received the Ad26.COV2.S COVID-19 vaccine or a placebo.

CDR3 region: CASSPSPTTYEQYF. The CDR3 DNA reads as TGTGCCAGTAGTCCAAGCCCTACGACCTACGAGCAGTACTTC. This chain connects TRBV19 to TRBJ2-7, with D hard to call. Trimming left V 5 bases short and J 2 bases short, with 13 bases between. Germline loops: CDR1 LNHDA, CDR2 SQIVND (reference sequence). CDR3 length: 14 residues.

The chain recombines TRBV15 with TRBJ1-1; no firm D call. Germline V gene lookup returns CDR1 LNHNV and CDR2 YYDKDF (reference sequence). This CDR3 spans 16 amino acids. Trimming left V 0 bases short and J 1 base short, with 12 bases between. The CDR3 is CATSREPGFTNTEAFF. The CDR3 DNA follows: TGTGCCACCAGCAGAGAGCCAGGATTTACGAACACTGAAGCTTTCTTT. Full variable domain (rest looked up from reference TRBV15 and TRBJ1-1): DAMVIQNPRYQVTQFGKPVTLSCSQTLNHNVMYWYQQKSSQAPKLLFHYYDKDFNNEADTPDNFQSRRPNTSFCFLDIRSPGLGDTAMYLCATSREPGFTNTEAFFGQGTRLTVV.

V is TRBV3-1 (or the pseudogene TRBV3-2) and J is TRBJ1-2; no clear D. V was clipped by 3 bases and J by 2 bases, with 7 bases between them. CDR1 is LGHDT, CDR2 YNNKEL, per germline (reference sequence). This CDR3 contains 13 residues. CDR3 protein: CASSQDLNYGYTF. The CDR3 bases are TGTGCCAGCAGCCAGGACCTAAACTATGGCTACACCTTC.

This clone was seen a few times. CDR3 region: CASSSRQGNNQPQHF. CDR3 bases: TGTGCCAGCAGCTCCCGACAGGGGAACAATCAGCCCCAGCATTTT. The gene calls are TRBV7-2 and TRBJ1-5; TRBD1 agrees at 8 bases. Germline loops: CDR1 SGHTA, CDR2 FQGNSA. CDR3 size: 15 residues. The trim removed 4 bases at V and 3 bases at J, leaving 5 bases unmatched.

This chain links TRBV6-4 with TRBJ2-1, with a possible D match to TRBD1 (5 bases). Trimming shortened V by 6 bases and J by 0 bases, and 12 bases separated the two germline ends. The CDR3 length is 15 residues. In germline, CDR1 is MRHNA, CDR2 SNTAGT. In DNA, the CDR3 is TGTGCCAGCAGCGAACAGGCCGTCTCCTACAATGAGCAGTTCTTC. Amino acid sequence: CASSEQAVSYNEQFF.

The chain carries TRBV6-5 and TRBJ2-7, with 12 bases matching TRBD1. The CDR3 has 15 residues. V trimming: 7 bases; J trimming: 3 bases; junction bases outside the gene matches: 7. Germline values: CDR1 MNHEY, CDR2 SVGAGI. CDR3 protein: CASNPRDRGLYEQYF. CDR3 nucleotides: TGTGCCAGCAATCCGCGGGACAGGGGGCTCTACGAGCAGTACTTC.

The rearrangement joins TRBV5-1 to TRBJ2-6, with D unclear. CDR1 is SGHRS, CDR2 YFSETQ, per germline. Between the trimmed V and J ends, which lost 4 bases and 2 bases, there was a span of 7 bases. The CDR3 is made up of 14 amino acids. CDR3 in amino acids: CASSGNTGANVLTF. The CDR3 coding sequence is TGCGCCAGCAGCGGTAACACTGGGGCCAACGTCCTGACTTTC.

The chain links TRBV2 to TRBJ2-3, with TRBD1 matching 9 bases. V trimming: 1 base; J trimming: 4 bases; junction bases outside the gene matches: 6. The CDR3 consists of 16 residues. Germline V CDR1 and CDR2: SNHLY, FYNNEI. The chain's CDR3 is CASSEDWTGVADTQYF. CDR3 coding DNA: TGTGCCAGCAGTGAAGATTGGACAGGGGTCGCAGATACGCAGTATTTT.

This clone came up once. V and J are TRBV9 and TRBJ2-3; 7 nucleotides line up with TRBD1. Germline lookup yields CDR1 SGDLS and CDR2 YYNGEE. The J segment lost 3 bases and the V segment lost 4 bases, leaving 8 bases of the junction unmatched. The CDR3 is made up of 15 amino acids. CDR3 amino acids: CASSFRQGSTDTQYF. CDR3 nucleotide sequence: TGTGCCAGCAGCTTCAGACAGGGTAGTACAGATACGCAGTATTTT.

The count of this clone is one. The chain is built from TRBV28 and TRBJ2-5; TRBD1 or TRBD2 may be the D gene (5 bases each). The CDR3 sequence is 12 residues long. Germline assignment: CDR1 MDHEN and CDR2 SYDVKM. Trimming took 5 bases from V and 5 from J, leaving 9 bases between them. CDR3 in amino acids: CASSGTRETQYF. As DNA, the CDR3 is TGTGCCAGCAGTGGGACCCGGGAGACCCAGTACTTC.

This sequence joins TRBV27 and TRBJ1-1, with 7 positions matching TRBD1. The CDR3 is 15 residues long. Germline CDR1 and CDR2: MNHEY and SMNVEV (reference sequence). Trimming took 5 bases from V and 0 from J; bases not matched to a gene: 6. The CDR3 coding sequence is TGTGCCAGCAGTCCCTGGGACAGAATGAACACTGAAGCTTTCTTT. As protein: CASSPWDRMNTEAFF.

This sequence joins TRBV7-2 and TRBJ2-1, with TRBD2 matching 9 bases. The J segment lost 3 bases and the V segment lost 1 base, leaving 13 bases of the junction unmatched. The CDR3 is 19 residues long. Germline CDR1 SGHTA, CDR2 FQGNSA. The CDR3 spells CASSLEARVSGRRYNEQFF. For the CDR3, the DNA is TGTGCCAGCAGCTTAGAGGCGAGGGTAAGCGGGAGGCGCTACAATGAGCAGTTCTTC.

This sequence joins TRBV29-1 and TRBJ1-3, with no clear D. V gave up 2 bases and J gave up 0 bases, with 5 bases separating them. Germline V gives CDR1 SQVTM, CDR2 ANQGSEA. The length of the CDR3 is 13 residues. The CDR3: CSVEFNSGNTIYF. CDR3 sequence (DNA): TGCAGCGTTGAATTTAACTCTGGAAACACCATATATTTT.

The chain combines TRBV6-1 with TRBJ2-1, with a tentative D call TRBD2 (6 bases). In germline, CDR1 is MNHNS, CDR2 SASEGT. CDR3 length equals 16 residues. Trimming removed 4 bases from V and 2 bases from J, with 15 bases in between. The CDR3 loop is CASSGRDAGTYNEQFF. As DNA, the CDR3 is TGTGCCAGCAGTGGGAGGGACGCCGGCACCTACAATGAGCAGTTCTTC.

This chain uses TRBV15 with TRBJ2-5; D uncertain. Deletions cut 1 base from V and 1 base from J, with 4 bases between. CDR1 is LNHNV, CDR2 YYDKDF, per germline (reference sequence). This CDR3 contains 13 residues. The CDR3 loop reads CATSRGAQETQYF. DNA for the CDR3: TGTGCCACCAGCAGAGGGGCCCAAGAGACCCAGTACTTC.

The chain has TRBV11-2 and TRBJ1-6, with 7 bases that match TRBD1. Germline CDR1 reads SGHAT; CDR2 reads FQNNGV. The CDR3 contains 17 residues. Germline trimming cut 0 bases from V and 5 bases from J; bases unmatched to any gene: 7. Here the CDR3 reads CASSLDYRGANNSPLHF. In DNA form, the CDR3 reads TGTGCCAGCAGCTTAGACTACAGGGGAGCGAATAATTCACCCCTCCACTTT.

The chain carries TRBV11-3 and TRBJ1-2; no firm D call. The CDR3 runs to 13 residues. V lost 2 bases, J lost 5 bases, and 9 bases lay in between. The germline gives CDR1 SGHNT, CDR2 YENEEA. CDR3 amino acids: CASSLPAGYGYTF. DNA of the CDR3: TGTGCCAGCAGCTTACCAGCCGGATATGGCTACACCTTC.

The rearrangement joins TRBV5-6 to TRBJ1-6; unclear D gene. The ends were cut back, 1 base at V and 0 bases at J, with 8 bases in the middle. The CDR3 runs to 16 residues. The germline V gene encodes CDR1 SGHDT and CDR2 YYEEEE. As DNA, the CDR3 is TGTGCCAGCAGCTTGCTTGTAAGCTCCTATAATTCACCCCTCCACTTT. Protein sequence: CASSLLVSSYNSPLHF.